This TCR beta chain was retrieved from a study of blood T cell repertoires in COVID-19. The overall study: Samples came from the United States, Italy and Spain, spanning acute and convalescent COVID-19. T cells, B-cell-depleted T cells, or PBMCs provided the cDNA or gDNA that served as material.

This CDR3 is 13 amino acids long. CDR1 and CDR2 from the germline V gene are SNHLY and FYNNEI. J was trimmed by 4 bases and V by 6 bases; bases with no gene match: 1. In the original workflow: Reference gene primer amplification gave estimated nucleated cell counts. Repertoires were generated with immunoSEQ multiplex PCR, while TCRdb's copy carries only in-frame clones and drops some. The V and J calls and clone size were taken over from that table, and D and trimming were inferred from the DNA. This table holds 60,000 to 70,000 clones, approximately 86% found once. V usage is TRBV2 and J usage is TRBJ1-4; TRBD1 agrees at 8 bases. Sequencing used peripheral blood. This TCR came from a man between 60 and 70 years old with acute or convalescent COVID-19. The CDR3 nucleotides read TGTGCCAGCAGGGACAGGGTTAATGAAAAACTGTTTTTT. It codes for CASRDRVNEKLFF. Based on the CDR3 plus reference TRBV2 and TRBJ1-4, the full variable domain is EPEVTQTPSHQVTQMGQEVILRCVPISNHLYFYWYRQILGQKVEFLVSFYNNEISEKSEIFDDQFSVERPDGSNFTLKIRSTKLEDSAMYFCASRDRVNEKLFFGSGTQLSVL.